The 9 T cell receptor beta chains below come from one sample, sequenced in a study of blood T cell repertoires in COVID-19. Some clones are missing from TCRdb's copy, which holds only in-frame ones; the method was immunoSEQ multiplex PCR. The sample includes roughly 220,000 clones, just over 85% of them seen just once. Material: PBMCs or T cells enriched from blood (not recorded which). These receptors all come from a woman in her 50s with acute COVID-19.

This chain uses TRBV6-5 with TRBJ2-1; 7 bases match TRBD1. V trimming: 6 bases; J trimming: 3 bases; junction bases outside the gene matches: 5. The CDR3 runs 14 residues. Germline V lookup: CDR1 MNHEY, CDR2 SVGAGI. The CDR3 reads CASRGQNVYNEQFF. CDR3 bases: TGTGCCAGCAGGGGACAGAACGTCTACAATGAGCAGTTCTTC.

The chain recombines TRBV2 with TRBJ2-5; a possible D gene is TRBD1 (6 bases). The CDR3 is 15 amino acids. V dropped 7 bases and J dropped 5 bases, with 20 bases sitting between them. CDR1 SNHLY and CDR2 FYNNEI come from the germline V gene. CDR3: CASTTQDHRAETQYF. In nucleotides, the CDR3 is TGTGCCAGCACCACACAAGACCACAGGGCCGAGACCCAGTACTTC.

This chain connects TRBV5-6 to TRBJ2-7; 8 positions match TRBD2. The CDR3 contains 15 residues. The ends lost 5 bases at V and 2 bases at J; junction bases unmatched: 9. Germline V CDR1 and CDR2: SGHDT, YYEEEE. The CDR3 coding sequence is TGTGCCAGCAGTCCTCAGGCGGGAGGTACCTACGAGCAGTACTTC. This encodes CASSPQAGGTYEQYF. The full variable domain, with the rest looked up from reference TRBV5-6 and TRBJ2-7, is DAGVTQSPTHLIKTRGQQVTLRCSPKSGHDTVSWYQQALGQGPQFIFQYYEEEERQRGNFPDRFSGHQFPNYSSELNVNALLLGDSALYLCASSPQAGGTYEQYFGPGTRLTVT.

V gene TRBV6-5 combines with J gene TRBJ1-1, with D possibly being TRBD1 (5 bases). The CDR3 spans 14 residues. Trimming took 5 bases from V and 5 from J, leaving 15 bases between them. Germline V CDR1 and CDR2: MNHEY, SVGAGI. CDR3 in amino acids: CASSTVGGGTEAFF. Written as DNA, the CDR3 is TGTGCCAGCAGTACCGTGGGGGGGGGTACTGAAGCTTTCTTT.

This CDR3 reads CASSFPGSLTGELFF. The DNA for the CDR3 is TGTGCCAGCAGTTTTCCCGGGTCTTTAACCGGGGAGCTGTTTTTT. The chain uses TRBV27 and TRBJ2-2; D is uncertain. In germline, CDR1 is MNHEY, CDR2 SMNVEV (reference sequence). The CDR3 is made up of 15 amino acids. Trimming shortened V by 3 bases and J by 5 bases, and 13 bases separated the two germline ends.

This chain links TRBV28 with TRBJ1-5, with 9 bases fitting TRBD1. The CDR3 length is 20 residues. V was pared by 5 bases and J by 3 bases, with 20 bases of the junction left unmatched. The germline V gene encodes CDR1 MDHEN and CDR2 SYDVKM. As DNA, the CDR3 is TGTGCCAGCAGTCTCGGAAGGATAGGCCTTGGGACAGGGAACAATCAGCCCCAGCATTTT. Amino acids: CASSLGRIGLGTGNNQPQHF.

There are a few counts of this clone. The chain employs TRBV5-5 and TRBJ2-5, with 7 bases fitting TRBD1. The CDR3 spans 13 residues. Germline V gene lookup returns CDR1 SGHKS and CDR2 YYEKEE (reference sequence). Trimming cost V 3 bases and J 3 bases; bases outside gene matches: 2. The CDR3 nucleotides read TGTGCCAGCAGCTGGGACAGAAAAGAGACCCAGTACTTC. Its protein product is CASSWDRKETQYF.

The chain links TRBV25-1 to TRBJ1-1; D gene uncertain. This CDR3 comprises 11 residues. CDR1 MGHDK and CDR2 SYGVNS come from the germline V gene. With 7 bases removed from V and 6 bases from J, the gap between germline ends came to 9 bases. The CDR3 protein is CASTGAAEAFF. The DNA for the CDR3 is TGTGCCAGCACGGGAGCCGCTGAAGCTTTCTTT.

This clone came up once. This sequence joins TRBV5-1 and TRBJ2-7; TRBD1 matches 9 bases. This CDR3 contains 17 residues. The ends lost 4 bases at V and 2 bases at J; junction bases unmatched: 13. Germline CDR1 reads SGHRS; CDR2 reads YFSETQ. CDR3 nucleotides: TGCGCCAGCAGCCTCACCCCCCTGGGACAGGGAGCCTACGAGCAGTACTTC. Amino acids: CASSLTPLGQGAYEQYF.